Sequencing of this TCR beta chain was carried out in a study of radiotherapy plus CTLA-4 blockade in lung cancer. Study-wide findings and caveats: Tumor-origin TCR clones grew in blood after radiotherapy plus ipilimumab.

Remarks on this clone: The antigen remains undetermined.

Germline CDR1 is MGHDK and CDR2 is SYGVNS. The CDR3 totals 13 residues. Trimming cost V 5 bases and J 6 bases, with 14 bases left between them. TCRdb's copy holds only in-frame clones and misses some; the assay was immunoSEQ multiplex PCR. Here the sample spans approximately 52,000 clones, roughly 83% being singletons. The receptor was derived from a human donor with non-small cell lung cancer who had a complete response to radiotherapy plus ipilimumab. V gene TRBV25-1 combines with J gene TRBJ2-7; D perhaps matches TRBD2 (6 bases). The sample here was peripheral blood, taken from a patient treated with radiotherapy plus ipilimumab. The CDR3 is CASSSGLVGEQYV. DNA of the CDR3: TGTGCCAGCAGTTCGGGACTGGTAGGCGAGCAGTACGTC.